The present TCR beta chain was sequenced within a study of beta chain features in type 1 diabetes. As every portion of the isolated RNA was reverse transcribed, the sequencing read expressed TCRB transcripts. Produced via immunoSEQ multiplex PCR; TCRdb's table is partial and in-frame only. The table includes 150,000 or so clones, over 55% detected once. Whole-study results and caveats: Type 1 diabetes patients had moderately but significantly shorter TCRB CDR3s in all four CD4+ subsets.

With 4 bases clipped from V and 0 bases from J, the junction kept 1 base outside the gene matches. This CDR3 region has 14 residues. Germline lookup yields CDR1 SNHLY and CDR2 FYNNEI. CD45RO/CCR7/CD25/CD127/CD95/CD27 separated CD4+ naive, central memory, regulatory and stem cell-like memory cells by sorting. This clone was seen once. What it recognizes is unknown. The TCR comes from a young man with type 1 diabetes. Sequences were obtained from naive CD4+ T cells from blood. The chain links TRBV2 to TRBJ2-3; 7 positions match TRBD1. The CDR3 bases are TGTGCCAGCAGTGCGGGACAGAGCACAGATACGCAGTATTTT. Translated: CASSAGQSTDTQYF.